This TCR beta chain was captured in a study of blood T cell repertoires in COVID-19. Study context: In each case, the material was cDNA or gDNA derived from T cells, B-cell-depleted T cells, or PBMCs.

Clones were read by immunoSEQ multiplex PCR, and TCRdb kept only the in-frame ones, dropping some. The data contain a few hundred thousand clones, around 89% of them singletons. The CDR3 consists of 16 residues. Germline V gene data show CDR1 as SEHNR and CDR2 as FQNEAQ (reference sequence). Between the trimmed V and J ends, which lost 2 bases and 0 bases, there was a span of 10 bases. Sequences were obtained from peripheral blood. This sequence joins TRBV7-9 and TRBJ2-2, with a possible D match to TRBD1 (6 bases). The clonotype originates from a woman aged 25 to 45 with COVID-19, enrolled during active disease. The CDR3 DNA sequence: TGTGCCAGCAGCTTACGTCAGGGGACGAACACCGGGGAGCTGTTTTTT. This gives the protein CASSLRQGTNTGELFF.